This TCR beta chain is drawn from a study of blood T cells in healthy people across ages. It was with a sample-barcoded 5' primer and a J-beta primer mix that a second PCR of roughly 6 to 11 cycles was run. TCRdb ran MiXCR on the 5' RACE reads and lists one entry per CDR3 protein. The sample shows 800,000 to 950,000 distinct CDR3 sequences, almost 30% of them seen only once. Germline V lookup: CDR1 LNHNV, CDR2 YYDKDF (reference sequence). The CDR3 covers 16 residues. V was clipped by 7 bases and J by 8 bases; unmatched bases: 16. This clonotype was seen a few times. Its cognate antigen is unknown. Findings and limits, study-wide: The recorded TCR beta diversity per million T cells decreased in a roughly linear manner with age.

Separately, the same data were catalogued under a study of T cells of mothers and their children. This second report adds: Three healthy Caucasian mothers and their six children were the donors.

This receptor was taken from a woman between 40 and 55 years old in good health. The V call is TRBV15, the J call TRBJ1-4; 7 bases are shared with TRBD1. Sequencing was performed on blood. As DNA, the CDR3 is TGTGCCACCACCTCTTTGGCCGGGACAGCGGGCGAAAAACTGTTTTTT. Residues: CATTSLAGTAGEKLFF.